This TCR beta chain came from a study of T cells in Graves' hyperthyroidism and ophthalmopathy (dated by TCRdb to the late 2010s). A note on the overall study: A discovery cohort of about 96 patients, fewer than 50 with Graves' ophthalmopathy and approximately 57 with stable Graves' hyperthyroidism, was used to find distinguishing TCR V-J signatures. The paper reports TCR Vbeta CDR3 sequencing of some 140 peripheral blood samples: over 40 ophthalmopathy, fewer than 85 hyperthyroidism and around 17 progressor patients. Thyroid tissue and blood T-cell repertoires from over 5 Graves' hyperthyroidism patients were also compared in the study. Once sampling was done, hyperthyroidism patients were given methimazole at a starting dose of 30 mg daily, whereas ophthalmopathy patients were given high-dose intravenous methylprednisolone. For training and testing, the 110 or so patients in the discovery cohort were randomly divided in a 7:3 ratio. Whether ophthalmopathy could be predicted prospectively was tested in an independent validation cohort made up of 18 to 20 hyperthyroidism patients plus 17 patients who later progressed to ophthalmopathy. Paper-wide results and their limitations: Most expanded thyroid clonotypes (frequency above 0.001) were also detected in blood, suggesting blood repertoires may reflect thyroid immune responses. Ophthalmopathy was separated from stable hyperthyroidism by a 13 V-J signature model, with 85% to 90% sensitivity and roughly 81% specificity obtained in cross-validation and 80%/75% obtained in testing. No statistical method was used to fix the sample size in advance, and group allocation was not hidden from the investigators. In validation, the model predicted progression to ophthalmopathy with 60% to 71% sensitivity and over 72% specificity, a median of roughly seven months before onset.

The CDR3 measures 11 amino acids from cysteine to phenylalanine. Just the 33-base CDR3 DNA is kept, in frame starting at base 1. The germline V gene sets CDR1 to SQVTM and CDR2 to ANQGSEA. V loses 7 bases, J loses 7 bases, and the germline ends lie 13 bases apart. As regards this clonotype: The clone's antigen remains unknown. One base away there is no much larger clone; base qualities are not given.

The TCR beta CDR3 regions were amplified from the RNA transcripts. A first-round RT-PCR of the TCR CDR3 used the HTBI primer set with the Qiagen OneStep RT-PCR kit. The libraries were constructed in a second round of multiplex PCR and then size-selected and purified. Sequencing of the libraries was done on an Illumina HiSeq2000 using paired-end 100 bp reads. The paper's processing steps were these. Raw data were processed with SOAPnuke, discarding reads with adapters, uncalled bases, mean Phred below 15, or no exact constant-primer or identifier match. COPE v1.2.5 was used to merge high-quality paired reads, and clonotypes were defined as unique nucleotide sequences. MiTCR v1.1 was used to align the clonotypes against IMGT TRBV, TRBD and TRBJ reference segments. Analysis was restricted to V-J combinations with a frequency above 0.0001, which covered roughly 99% of repertoires. The TCS score was defined as the ratio of F50 (clonal expansion) to E x V (chaos), calculated using BLOSUM62-based TCRdist between CDR3 peptides within each V-J. Welch's t-statistics and random forest reduced 500 to 650 V-J features to 13, which were used in a naive Bayes classifier (R e1071). The Morisita-Horn index was used to measure how similar the thyroid and blood repertoires were. The raw public reads went through TCRdb reprocessing: fastp at Q25, MiXCR clone calling, in-frame beta chains kept. Entries that share a CDR3 protein sequence are merged under the most common genes and DNA. The V and J calls follow TCRdb's processing rather than the paper's. Present in this sample are tens of thousands of distinct CDR3 sequences, around half of which were seen just once. Around 32% of the sample rests with the top ten.

Stable Graves' hyperthyroidism was defined as no progression to ophthalmopathy during 18 months of follow-up. Hyperthyroidism patients were newly diagnosed, had a disease duration of under 2 months, and were aged 18 to 65 years. Any patient with an uncontrolled infection, another autoimmune disease, pregnancy or lactation was excluded. Diagnoses relied on clinical symptoms, serum thyroxine and TRAb, thyroid ultrasound and orbital computed tomography. Total RNA was extracted using Trizol reagent, and RNA quality was assessed on an Agilent 2100 Bioanalyzer. What was sequenced was peripheral blood or thyroid tissue (not recorded which). This receptor was identified in a woman aged 45-65 years with Graves' hyperthyroidism. Here the chain combines TRBV29-1 and TRBJ2-5; the D segment cannot be called with confidence. The sequenced DNA is TGCAGCGGAAGGGCGGCTACGACCCAGTACTTC. Translated, this gives CSGRAATTQYF.